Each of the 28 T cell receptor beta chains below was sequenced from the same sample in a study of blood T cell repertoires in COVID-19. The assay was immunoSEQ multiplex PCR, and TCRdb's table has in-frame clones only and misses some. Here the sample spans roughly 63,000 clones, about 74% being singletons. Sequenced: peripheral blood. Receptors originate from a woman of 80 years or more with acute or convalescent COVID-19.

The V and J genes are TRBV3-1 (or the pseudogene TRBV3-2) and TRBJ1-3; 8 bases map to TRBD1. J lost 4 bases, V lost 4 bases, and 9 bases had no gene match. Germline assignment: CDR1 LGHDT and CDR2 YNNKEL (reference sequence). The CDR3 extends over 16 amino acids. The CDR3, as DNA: TGTGCCAGCAGCCGATCATCCGGGACAGGAGGAAACACCATATATTTT. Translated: CASSRSSGTGGNTIYF.

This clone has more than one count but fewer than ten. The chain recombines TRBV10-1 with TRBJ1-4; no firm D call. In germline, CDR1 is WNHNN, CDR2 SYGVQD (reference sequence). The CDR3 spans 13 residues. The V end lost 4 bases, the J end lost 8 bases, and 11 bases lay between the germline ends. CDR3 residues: CASSVGGGEKLFF. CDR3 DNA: TGCGCCAGCAGTGTCGGAGGTGGCGAAAAACTGTTTTTT.

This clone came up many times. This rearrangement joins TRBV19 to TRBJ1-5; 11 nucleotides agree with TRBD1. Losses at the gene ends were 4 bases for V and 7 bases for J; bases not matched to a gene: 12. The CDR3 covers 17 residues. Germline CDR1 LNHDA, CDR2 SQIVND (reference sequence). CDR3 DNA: TGTGCCAGTAGTAAATGGACAGGGGGCTACTCCTCCCAGCCCCAGCATTTT. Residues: CASSKWTGGYSSQPQHF.

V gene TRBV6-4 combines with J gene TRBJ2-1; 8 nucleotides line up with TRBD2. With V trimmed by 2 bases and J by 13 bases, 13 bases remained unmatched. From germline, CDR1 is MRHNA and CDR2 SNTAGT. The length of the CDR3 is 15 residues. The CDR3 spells CASSDTAGVLNPQFF. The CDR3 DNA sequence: TGTGCCAGCAGTGACACAGCGGGAGTTCTAAATCCTCAGTTCTTC.

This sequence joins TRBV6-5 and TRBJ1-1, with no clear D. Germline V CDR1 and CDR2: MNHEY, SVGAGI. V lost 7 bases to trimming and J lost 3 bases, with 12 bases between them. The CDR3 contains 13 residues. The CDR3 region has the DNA TGTGCCAGCAAAGCCAGGTGGGACACTGAAGCTTTCTTT. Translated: CASKARWDTEAFF.

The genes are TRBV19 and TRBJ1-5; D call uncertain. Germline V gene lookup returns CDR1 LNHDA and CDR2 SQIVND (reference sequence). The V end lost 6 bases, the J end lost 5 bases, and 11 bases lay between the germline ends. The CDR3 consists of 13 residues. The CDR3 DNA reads TGTGCCAGTAGGTCGACCGGGGATCAGCCCCAGCATTTT. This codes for CASRSTGDQPQHF.

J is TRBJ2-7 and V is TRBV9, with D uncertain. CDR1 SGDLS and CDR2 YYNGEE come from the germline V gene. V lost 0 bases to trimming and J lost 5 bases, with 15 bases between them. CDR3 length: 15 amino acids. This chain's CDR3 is CASSVAPSPWNEQYF. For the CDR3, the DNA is TGTGCCAGCAGCGTAGCGCCTAGTCCTTGGAACGAGCAGTACTTC.

DNA of the CDR3: TGTGCCACATTAGGGGGAGATCTGTACGAGCAGTACTTC. Protein product: CATLGGDLYEQYF. The chain joins TRBV10-3 to TRBJ2-7, with a possible D match to TRBD1 (6 bases). The CDR3 runs to 13 residues. Germline CDR1 reads ENHRY; CDR2 reads SYGVKD. V was cut by 10 bases and J by 4 bases, with 17 bases left in between.

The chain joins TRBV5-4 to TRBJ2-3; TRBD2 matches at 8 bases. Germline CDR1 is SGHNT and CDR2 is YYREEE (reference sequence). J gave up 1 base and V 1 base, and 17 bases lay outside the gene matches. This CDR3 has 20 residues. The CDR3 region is CASSLSPPRLAGPGTDTQYF. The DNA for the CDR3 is TGTGCCAGCAGCTTGAGCCCCCCTCGGCTAGCGGGCCCCGGCACAGATACGCAGTATTTT.

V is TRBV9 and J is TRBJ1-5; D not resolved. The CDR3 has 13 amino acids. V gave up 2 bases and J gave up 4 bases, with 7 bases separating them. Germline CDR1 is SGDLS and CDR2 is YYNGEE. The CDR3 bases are TGTGCCAGCAGCGTGTCAGTTAATCAGCCCCAGCATTTT. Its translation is CASSVSVNQPQHF.

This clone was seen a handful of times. The CDR3 coding sequence is TGTGCCAGCTCACAAGACGAAACAGGGTCAGGATCACCCCTCCACTTT. The encoded protein is CASSQDETGSGSPLHF. V is TRBV18 and J is TRBJ1-6; possibly TRBD1 for D (6 bases). V was shortened by 4 bases and J by 10 bases, with 20 bases between the two germline ends. From germline, CDR1 is KGHSH and CDR2 LQKENI. This CDR3 is 16 amino acids long.

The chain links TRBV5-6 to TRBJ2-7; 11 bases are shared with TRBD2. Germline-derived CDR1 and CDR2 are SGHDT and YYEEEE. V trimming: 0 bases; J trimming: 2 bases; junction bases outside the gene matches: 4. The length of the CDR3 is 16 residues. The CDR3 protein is CASSLGLAGGPYEQYF. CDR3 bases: TGTGCCAGCAGCTTGGGGCTAGCGGGAGGCCCCTACGAGCAGTACTTC. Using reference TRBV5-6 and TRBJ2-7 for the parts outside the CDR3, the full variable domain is DAGVTQSPTHLIKTRGQQVTLRCSPKSGHDTVSWYQQALGQGPQFIFQYYEEEERQRGNFPDRFSGHQFPNYSSELNVNALLLGDSALYLCASSLGLAGGPYEQYFGPGTRLTVT.

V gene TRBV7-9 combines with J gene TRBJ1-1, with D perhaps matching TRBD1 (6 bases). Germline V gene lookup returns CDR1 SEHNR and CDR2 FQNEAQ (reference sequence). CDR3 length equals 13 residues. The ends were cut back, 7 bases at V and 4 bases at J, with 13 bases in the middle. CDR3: CASTVTGFTEAFF. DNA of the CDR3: TGTGCCAGCACCGTAACAGGGTTCACTGAAGCTTTCTTT.

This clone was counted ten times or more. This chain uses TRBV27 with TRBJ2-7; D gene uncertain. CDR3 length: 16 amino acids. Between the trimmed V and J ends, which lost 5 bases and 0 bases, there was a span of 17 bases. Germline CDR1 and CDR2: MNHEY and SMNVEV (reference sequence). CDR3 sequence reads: CASSTSGGLSSYEQYF. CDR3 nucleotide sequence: TGTGCCAGCAGTACATCCGGCGGCCTAAGCTCCTACGAGCAGTACTTC.

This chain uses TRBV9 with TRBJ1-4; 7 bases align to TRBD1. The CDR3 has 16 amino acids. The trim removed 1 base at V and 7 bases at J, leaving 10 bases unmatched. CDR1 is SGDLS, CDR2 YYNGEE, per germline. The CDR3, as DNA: TGTGCCAGCAGCGTAAATCGCCAGGGGGGTAGTGAAAAACTGTTTTTT. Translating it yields CASSVNRQGGSEKLFF.

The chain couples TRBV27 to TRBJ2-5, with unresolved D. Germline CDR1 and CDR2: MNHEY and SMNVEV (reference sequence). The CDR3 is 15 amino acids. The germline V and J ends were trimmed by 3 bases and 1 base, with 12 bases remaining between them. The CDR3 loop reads CASSFRPAGQETQYF. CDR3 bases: TGTGCCAGCAGTTTCCGGCCAGCAGGCCAAGAGACCCAGTACTTC.

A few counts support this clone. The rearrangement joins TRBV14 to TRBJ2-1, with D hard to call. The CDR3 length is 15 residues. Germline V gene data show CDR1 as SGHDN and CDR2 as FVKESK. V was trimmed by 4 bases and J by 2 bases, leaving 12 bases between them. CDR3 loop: CASSPGARPYNEQFF. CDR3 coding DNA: TGTGCCAGCAGCCCCGGAGCTAGACCCTACAATGAGCAGTTCTTC.

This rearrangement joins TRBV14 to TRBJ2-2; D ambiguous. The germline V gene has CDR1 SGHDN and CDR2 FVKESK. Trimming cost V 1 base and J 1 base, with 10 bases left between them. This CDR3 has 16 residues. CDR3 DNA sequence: TGTGCCAGCAGCCAAGTCGACGGGTTGAACACCGGGGAGCTGTTTTTT. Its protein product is CASSQVDGLNTGELFF.

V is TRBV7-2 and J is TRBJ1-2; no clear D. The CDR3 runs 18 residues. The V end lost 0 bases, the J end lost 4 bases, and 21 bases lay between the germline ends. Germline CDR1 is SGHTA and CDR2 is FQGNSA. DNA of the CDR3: TGTGCCAGCAGCTTAGCGGGTGGAGCCAGCTCCGCTCTCTATGGCTACACCTTC. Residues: CASSLAGGASSALYGYTF.

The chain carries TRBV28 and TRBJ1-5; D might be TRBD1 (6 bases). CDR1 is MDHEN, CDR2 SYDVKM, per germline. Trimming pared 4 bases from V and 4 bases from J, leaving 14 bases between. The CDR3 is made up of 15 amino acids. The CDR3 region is CASSWPGQTNQPQHF. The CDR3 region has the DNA TGTGCCAGCAGTTGGCCGGGACAAACTAATCAGCCCCAGCATTTT.

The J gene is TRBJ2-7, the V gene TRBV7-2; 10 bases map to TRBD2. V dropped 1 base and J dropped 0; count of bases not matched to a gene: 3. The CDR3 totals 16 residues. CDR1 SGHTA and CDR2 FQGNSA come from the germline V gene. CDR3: CASSLEASGSSYEQYF. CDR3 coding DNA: TGTGCCAGCAGCTTAGAGGCTAGCGGGAGCTCCTACGAGCAGTACTTC.

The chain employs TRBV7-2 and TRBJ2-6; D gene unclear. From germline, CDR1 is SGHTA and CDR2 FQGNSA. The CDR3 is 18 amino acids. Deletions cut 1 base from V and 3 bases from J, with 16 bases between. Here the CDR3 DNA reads TGTGCCAGCAGCTTAGGAGTGGCGGCTCGTGGTGGGGCCAACGTCCTGACTTTC. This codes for CASSLGVAARGGANVLTF. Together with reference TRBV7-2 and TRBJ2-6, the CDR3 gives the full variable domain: GAGVSQSPSNKVTEKGKDVELRCDPISGHTALYWYRQSLGQGLEFLIYFQGNSAPDKSGLPSDRFSAERTGGSVSTLTIQRTQQEDSAVYLCASSLGVAARGGANVLTFGAGSRLTVL.

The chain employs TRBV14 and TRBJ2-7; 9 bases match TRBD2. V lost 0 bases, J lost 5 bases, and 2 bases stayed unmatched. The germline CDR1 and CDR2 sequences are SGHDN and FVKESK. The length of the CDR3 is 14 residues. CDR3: CASSQDASGDEQYF. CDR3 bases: TGTGCCAGCAGCCAAGATGCTAGCGGGGACGAGCAGTACTTC.

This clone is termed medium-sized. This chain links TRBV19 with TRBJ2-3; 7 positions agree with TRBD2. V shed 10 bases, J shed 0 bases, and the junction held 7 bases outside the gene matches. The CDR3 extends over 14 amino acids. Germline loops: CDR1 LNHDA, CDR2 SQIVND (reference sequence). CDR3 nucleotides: TGTGCCATCGGGGAGGGGACTAGCACAGATACGCAGTATTTT. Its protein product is CAIGEGTSTDTQYF.

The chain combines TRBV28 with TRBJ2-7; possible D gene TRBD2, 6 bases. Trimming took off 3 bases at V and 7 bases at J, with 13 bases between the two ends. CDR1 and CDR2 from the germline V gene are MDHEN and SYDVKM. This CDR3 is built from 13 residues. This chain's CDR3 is CASSLPGLPEQYF. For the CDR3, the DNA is TGTGCCAGCAGTTTGCCGGGACTTCCAGAGCAGTACTTC.

CDR3 sequence reads: CASSESGGYTEAFF. Here the CDR3 DNA reads TGCGCCAGCAGTGAGTCGGGGGGGTACACTGAAGCTTTCTTT. The gene calls are TRBV10-1 and TRBJ1-1; tentatively, D is TRBD1 (5 bases). The CDR3 has 14 residues. From germline, CDR1 is WNHNN and CDR2 SYGVQD (reference sequence). V lost 0 bases and J lost 3, with 8 bases in between.

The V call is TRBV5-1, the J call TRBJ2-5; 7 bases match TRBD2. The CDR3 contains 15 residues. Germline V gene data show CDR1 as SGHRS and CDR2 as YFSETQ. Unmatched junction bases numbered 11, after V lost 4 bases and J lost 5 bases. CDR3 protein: CASSPTSPRAETQYF. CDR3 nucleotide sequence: TGCGCCAGCAGCCCGACTAGCCCAAGAGCGGAGACCCAGTACTTC. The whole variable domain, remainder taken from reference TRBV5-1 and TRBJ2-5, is KAGVTQTPRYLIKTRGQQVTLSCSPISGHRSVSWYQQTPGQGLQFLFEYFSETQRNKGNFPGRFSGRQFSNSRSEMNVSTLELGDSALYLCASSPTSPRAETQYFGPGTRLLVL.

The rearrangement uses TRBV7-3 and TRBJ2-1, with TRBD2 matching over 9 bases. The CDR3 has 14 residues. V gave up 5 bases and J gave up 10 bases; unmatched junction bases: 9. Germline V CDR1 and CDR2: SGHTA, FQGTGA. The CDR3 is CASSLGTSSREQFF. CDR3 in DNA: TGTGCCAGCAGCCTAGGGACTAGCTCGAGAGAGCAGTTCTTC.